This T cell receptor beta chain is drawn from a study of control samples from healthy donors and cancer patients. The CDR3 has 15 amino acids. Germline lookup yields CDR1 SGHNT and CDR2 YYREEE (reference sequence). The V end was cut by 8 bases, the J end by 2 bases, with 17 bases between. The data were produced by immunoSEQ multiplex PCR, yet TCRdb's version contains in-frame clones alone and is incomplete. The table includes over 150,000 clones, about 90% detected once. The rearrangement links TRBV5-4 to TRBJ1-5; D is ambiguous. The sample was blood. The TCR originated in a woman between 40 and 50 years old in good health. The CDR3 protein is CASSIRGEGNQPQHF. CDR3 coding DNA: TGTGCCAGTAGCATTCGTGGTGAGGGCAATCAGCCCCAGCATTTT.